This T cell receptor beta chain comes out of a study of blood T cells in healthy people across ages. A second about 6 to 12 cycle PCR used barcoded and J-beta primers. TCRdb recomputed calls from the 5' RACE reads with MiXCR, one row per CDR3 protein. The sample has around 1.1 million distinct CDR3 sequences; more than 30% are singletons. The CDR3 has 16 amino acids. Looked up from germline, CDR1 is LGHNA and CDR2 is YSLEER. Trimming took 1 base from V and 3 from J; bases not matched to a gene: 4. The chain employs TRBV4-3 and TRBJ2-2; 8 bases fit TRBD2. The sequencing sample was made of blood. This sequence originates from a young man in good health. CDR3 sequence: CASSQGLASDTGELFF. As DNA, the CDR3 is TGCGCCAGCAGCCAAGGACTAGCGTCGGACACCGGGGAGCTGTTTTTT.